Below are 25 T cell receptor beta chains sequenced from a single sample in a study of blood T cells in healthy people across ages. Alongside a J-beta primer mix, a sample-barcoded 5' primer served in a second PCR lasting roughly 6 to 11 cycles. TCRdb processed the 5' RACE reads anew with MiXCR; each CDR3 protein has one entry. The sample has hundreds of thousands of distinct CDR3 sequences, approximately 25% seen once; the top ten hold under 9%. These sequences were also reported in another study, on T cells of mothers and their children.

Sequencing was done on a sample of blood. The receptors come from a boy aged 5-17 years in good health.

This clonotype was picked up a small number of times. CDR3 DNA sequence: TGTGCCATCAGTGAGGTCGACGGCAACGAGCAGTACTTC. Its translation is CAISEVDGNEQYF. The chain combines TRBV10-3 with TRBJ2-5; no clear D. The DNA end is a closer match to TRBJ2-7, so the J assignment may be wrong. The CDR3 consists of 13 residues. From germline, CDR1 is ENHRY and CDR2 SYGVKD.

This clonotype has a count of ten or more. The J gene is TRBJ2-7, the V gene TRBV20-1; 8 bases are shared with TRBD2. Germline assignment: CDR1 DFQATT and CDR2 SNEGSKA (reference sequence). V lost 6 bases, J lost 4 bases, and 8 bases stayed unmatched. The CDR3 sequence is 13 residues long. CDR3 loop: CSAEGTSGYEQYF. The DNA for the CDR3 is TGCAGTGCCGAGGGTACTAGCGGTTACGAGCAGTACTTC.

Here the CDR3 reads CSGSRPLNPPKFEQYF. The CDR3 bases are TGCAGCGGCTCTCGGCCTCTCAACCCCCCGAAGTTTGAGCAGTACTTC. This chain links TRBV29-1 with TRBJ2-7; no firm D call. Trimming shortened V by 7 bases and J by 7 bases, and 29 bases separated the two germline ends. Germline V gene lookup returns CDR1 SQVTM and CDR2 ANQGSEA. This CDR3 is 16 amino acids long.

The rearrangement joins TRBV20-1 to TRBJ2-5; 10 nucleotides agree with TRBD1. Trimming cost V 3 bases and J 5 bases; bases outside gene matches: 6. There are 14 residues in the CDR3. The V gene's germline CDR1 is DFQATT and CDR2 SNEGSKA (reference sequence). CDR3 DNA: TGCAGTGCTAGTAGGACAGGGGGATTCGAGACCCAGTACTTC. Its translation is CSASRTGGFETQYF.

CDR3 coding DNA: TGTGCCAGCAGCCAATTATCCTCGTGGAGGGGTGTAAACACCATATATTTT. The encoded protein is CASSQLSSWRGVNTIYF. This chain connects TRBV14 to TRBJ1-3, with D perhaps matching TRBD1 (5 bases). V was cut by 2 bases and J by 6 bases, with 20 bases left in between. The CDR3 length is 17 residues. Germline CDR1 SGHDN, CDR2 FVKESK.

About this clonotype: One end of the junction is discordant with germline, which a read error may explain. The chain couples TRBV6-1 to TRBJ1-2; 10 nucleotides align to TRBD1. Germline CDR1 reads MNHNS; CDR2 reads SASEGT. The CDR3 covers 14 residues. The CDR3: CASKSGQGIAGCTF. CDR3 sequence (DNA): TGTGCCAGCAAATCGGGACAGGGGATAGCTGGCTGCACCTTC.

This clonotype came up many times. V and J are TRBV7-3 and TRBJ2-1; TRBD2 agrees at 11 bases. Germline-derived CDR1 and CDR2 are SGHTA and FQGTGA. The CDR3 length is 15 residues. With V trimmed by 4 bases and J by 10 bases, 9 bases remained unmatched. The CDR3 here is CASSSSPGLADEQFF. The CDR3, as DNA: TGTGCCAGCAGCTCGTCACCGGGACTAGCGGACGAGCAGTTCTTC.

The V gene is TRBV7-2, the J gene TRBJ2-1; 10 positions agree with TRBD2. After removal of 6 bases from V and 7 bases from J, the junction contained 15 bases not matched to a gene. The CDR3 sequence is 17 residues long. CDR1 SGHTA and CDR2 FQGNSA come from the germline V gene. The CDR3 DNA follows: TGTGCCAGCAGTATTAGTCTAGCGGGGGCTATTATGAATGAGCAGTTCTTC. Its translation: CASSISLAGAIMNEQFF.

The chain employs TRBV14 and TRBJ2-7, with a possible D match to TRBD1 (6 bases). CDR3 length: 16 amino acids. In germline, CDR1 is SGHDN, CDR2 FVKESK. V was shortened by 3 bases and J by 1 base, with 16 bases between the two germline ends. CDR3 in amino acids: CASSHFSGVASYEQYF. DNA for the CDR3: TGTGCCAGCAGCCACTTTTCAGGGGTGGCGTCCTACGAGCAGTACTTC.

This clonotype came up a few times. The V and J genes are TRBV4-1 and TRBJ2-7, with TRBD1 matching 9 bases. Germline CDR1 MGHRA, CDR2 YSYEKL. The CDR3 is 17 amino acids. V gave up 0 bases and J gave up 3 bases; unmatched junction bases: 9. CDR3 region: CASSQDSDRGSVYEQYF. The DNA for the CDR3 is TGCGCCAGCAGCCAAGACTCCGACAGGGGGTCGGTCTACGAGCAGTACTTC.

The chain has TRBV28 and TRBJ2-3; D may be TRBD1 (7 bases). CDR1 and CDR2 from the germline V gene are MDHEN and SYDVKM. Trimming stripped 3 bases from V and 7 bases from J, with 17 bases between. The CDR3 consists of 15 residues. Written as DNA, the CDR3 is TGTGCCAGCAGTTTGGAGGGGGCTTTCTTATATACGCAGTATTTT. Its translation: CASSLEGAFLYTQYF.

J is TRBJ2-7 and V is TRBV4-3, with 10 bases lining up with TRBD1. The CDR3 has 15 residues. CDR1 is LGHNA, CDR2 YSLEER, per germline. V was clipped by 6 bases and J by 4 bases; unmatched bases: 9. CDR3 in DNA: TGCGCCAGCAGGGAGGGGACAGGGGAAATTTACGAGCAGTACTTC. Translated, it gives CASREGTGEIYEQYF.

In the case of this clonotype: A read error may produce the germline difference seen at one junction end. The rearrangement uses TRBV7-3 and TRBJ1-4; 8 bases align to TRBD1. Germline CDR1 is SGHTA and CDR2 is FQGTGA. CDR3 length: 14 amino acids. DNA for the CDR3: TGTGCCAGCAGCTCCAGGGGGCGGGATGAAAAACCGTTTTTT. This codes for CASSSRGRDEKPFF.

This clonotype was found a few times. One junction end does not reproduce the germline sequence, and a read error may be involved. The CDR3 DNA reads as TGTGCCAGCAGTTCGGGACACTTAAACACTGAAGCCTTCTTT. Translation: CASSSGHLNTEAFF. The rearrangement joins TRBV28 to TRBJ1-1; weak D call: TRBD1 (6 bases). The CDR3 length is 14 residues. CDR1 and CDR2 (germline): MDHEN, SYDVKM.

This clonotype has more than one count but fewer than ten. This chain uses TRBV5-6 with TRBJ2-7; D gene unclear. Per the germline V gene, CDR1 is SGHDT and CDR2 is YYEEEE. V shed 4 bases and J shed 4 bases, with 6 bases lying between them. This CDR3 is built from 11 residues. CDR3 in DNA: TGTGCCAGCAGCACCCTTTACGAGCAGTACTTC. Protein sequence: CASSTLYEQYF.

Here the CDR3 DNA reads TGTGCCAGCAGCCTAAAAACAGAAGCCAAAAACATTCAGTACTTC. Encoded protein: CASSLKTEAKNIQYF. The V call is TRBV7-2, the J call TRBJ2-4; D ambiguous. Per the germline V gene, CDR1 is SGHTA and CDR2 is FQGNSA. This CDR3 spans 15 amino acids. Trimming stripped 5 bases from V and 0 bases from J, with 11 bases between.

Regarding this clonotype: Germline and junction disagree at one end, which may indicate a read error. This rearrangement joins TRBV9 to TRBJ2-7; D might be TRBD1 (5 bases). This CDR3 has 13 amino acids. Germline assignment: CDR1 SGDLS and CDR2 YYNGEE. CDR3 DNA sequence: TGTGCCAACAGCGCCCAAACAGGATACGAGCAGTACTTC. This gives the protein CANSAQTGYEQYF.

This clonotype was counted a few times. The chain employs TRBV29-1 and TRBJ1-1; D ambiguous. The CDR3 consists of 12 residues. V gave up 4 bases and J gave up 0 bases, with 6 bases separating them. CDR1 is SQVTM, CDR2 ANQGSEA, per germline. DNA for the CDR3: TGCAGCGTTGTCCAGGTGAACACTGAAGCTTTCTTT. Translation: CSVVQVNTEAFF. The variable domain in full, completed from reference TRBV29-1 and TRBJ1-1, reads SAVISQKPSRDICQRGTSLTIQCQVDSQVTMMFWYRQQPGQSLTLIATANQGSEATYESGFVIDKFPISRPNLTFSTLTVSNMSPEDSSIYLCSVVQVNTEAFFGQGTRLTVV.

This clonotype was recorded at least ten times. J is TRBJ2-1 and V is TRBV7-9; D not resolved. Trimming removed 4 bases from V and 2 bases from J, with 12 bases in between. CDR1 and CDR2 from the germline V gene are SEHNR and FQNEAQ (reference sequence). CDR3 size: 15 residues. This CDR3 reads CASSYGRPTYNEQFF. CDR3 coding DNA: TGTGCCAGCAGCTATGGTCGGCCGACCTACAATGAGCAGTTCTTC.

The chain has TRBV7-3 and TRBJ2-2; no reliable D call. The CDR3 is 13 residues long. The germline CDR1 and CDR2 sequences are SGHTA and FQGTGA. V was pared by 5 bases and J by 5 bases, with 9 bases between. Here the CDR3 DNA reads TGTGCCAGCAGCAAAGGACCTACCGGGGAGCTGTTTTTT. It specifies CASSKGPTGELFF. Variable domain in full (rest from reference TRBV7-3 and TRBJ2-2): GAGVSQTPSNKVTEKGKYVELRCDPISGHTALYWYRQSLGQGPEFLIYFQGTGAADDSGLPNDRFFAVRPEGSVSTLKIQRTERGDSAVYLCASSKGPTGELFFGEGSRLTVL.

This clonotype was seen a handful of times. The CDR3 region has the DNA TGTGCCAGCAGTTACTCGATGGTGCTGCGGAGCTCCTACAATGAGCAGTTCTTC. It is translated as CASSYSMVLRSSYNEQFF. The chain couples TRBV6-2 or TRBV6-3 to TRBJ2-1; D ambiguous. Trimming cost V 0 bases and J 0 bases, with 15 bases left between them. The germline gives CDR1 MNHEY, CDR2 SVGEGT. The CDR3 has 18 amino acids.

In DNA, the CDR3 is TGTGCCAGCAGTTACTCTGCCCGCGTCGATACGCAGTATTTT. Protein product: CASSYSARVDTQYF. V and J are TRBV6-5 and TRBJ2-3; no firm D call. The V gene's germline CDR1 is MNHEY and CDR2 SVGAGI. This CDR3 has 14 residues. Trimming removed 0 bases from V and 6 bases from J, with 10 bases in between.

The gene calls are TRBV19 and TRBJ1-2; D is undetermined. The CDR3 extends over 12 amino acids. The V and J ends lost 5 bases and 4 bases respectively, with 8 bases between them. CDR1 and CDR2 (germline): LNHDA, SQIVND (reference sequence). The CDR3, as DNA: TGTGCCAGTAGTTGGATCTTCTATGGCTACACCTTC. Protein: CASSWIFYGYTF.

CDR3 region: CASSQEATGFSYGYTF. DNA for the CDR3: TGTGCCAGCAGCCAAGAGGCGACAGGTTTCAGCTATGGCTACACCTTC. The V call is TRBV4-2, the J call TRBJ1-2; D might be TRBD1 (6 bases). Trimming removed 0 bases from V and 4 bases from J, with 15 bases in between. The germline gives CDR1 LGHNA, CDR2 YNFKEQ. The CDR3 has 16 residues.

This chain connects TRBV5-1 to TRBJ2-1, with 8 nucleotides matching TRBD2. There are 16 residues in the CDR3. J lost 1 base, V lost 3 bases, and 6 bases had no gene match. CDR1 is SGHRS, CDR2 YFSETQ, per germline. CDR3 in amino acids: CASSWGSGISYNEQFF. The CDR3 DNA reads TGCGCCAGCAGCTGGGGTAGCGGGATTTCCTACAATGAGCAGTTCTTC.